These T cell receptor beta chains were read from a single sample in a study of shared clonotypes between healthy human individuals. Here immunoSEQ multiplex PCR was the method, and the copy in TCRdb shows in-frame clones only, minus some. The table has some 2,100,000 clones, approximately 94% seen once; the top ten hold over 0.1%. Sequenced material: naive CD4+ T cells sorted from blood. The source of these receptors is a man younger than 30 in good health. The CDR3 runs from the conserved cysteine through the conserved F or W. D genes are given only for firm matches.

cdr3_aa d_call v_call cdr3_length
CASSPPFRQGGLGTEAFF NA TRBV7-6 18
CASSQGQNGANYGYTF TRBD1 TRBV5-1 16
CASNGGAGPPGGEQFF TRBD2 TRBV2 16
CASSVVNSGRETQYF NA TRBV2 15
CASSATSGSYEQYF TRBD2 TRBV11-2 14
CASSPAGASYNEQFF NA TRBV9 15
CASSLEVSTEAFF NA TRBV7-9 13
CATRPDRGREVTEAFF TRBD1 TRBV15 16
CASSEEVRQFF NA TRBV6-1 11
CASSQELASGGQYF TRBD2 TRBV4-1 14
CASSPFEQQLNTEAFF NA TRBV18 16
CASSERYEQYF NA TRBV6-1 11
CASSLEGRGEETQYF NA TRBV11-2 15
CASSVGALQETQYF NA TRBV9 14
CASSQDTGTNEKLFF NA TRBV14 15
CASSEQGGSGELFF NA TRBV5-1 14
CAWSVHGGEKLFF NA TRBV30 13
CASSIRLTNYGYTF NA TRBV19 14
CASSTGLGLNNEQFF NA TRBV19 15
CASSSQNEPYEQYF NA TRBV27 14
CASSSGTLGSGNTIYF NA TRBV19 16
CATKKGRPNIQYF NA TRBV2 13
CASSPFRGKESPLHF TRBD1 TRBV18 15
CASSSAWPQHF NA TRBV28 11
CASSQGSGAGIYEQYF NA TRBV4-3 16
CASSLEVGAGNSPLHF NA TRBV7-9 16
CASSLWAEAFF NA TRBV5-8 11
CASSLGSRSGANVLTF NA TRBV7-6 16
CASGPQGGGGFQETQYF NA TRBV12-5 17
CASSLEVVVGGDTQYF NA TRBV11-2 16
CAITWDRGAGELFF TRBD1 TRBV10-3 14
CASSQVGTSRNEQFF NA TRBV4-2 15
CASSWGQLNTEAFF NA TRBV5-6 14
CASSGGTPNQPQHF NA TRBV28 14
CANVFGGVETSGRIGTDTQYF TRBD2 TRBV2 21
CAWTKGGSYNNYGYTF TRBD1 TRBV30 16
CASSLDLGTGGTDTQYF TRBD1 TRBV18 17
CSVARSEKLFF NA TRBV29-1 11
CASYSGEKYGYTF NA TRBV19 13
CASSRPGETQYF NA TRBV7-2 12
CASRGPASNSPLHF NA TRBV7-9 14
CASSRVLTNEKLFF NA TRBV6-5 14
CASSVESHTGELFF NA TRBV9 14